These T cell receptor beta chains were read from a single sample in a study of cytomegalovirus exposure and HLA in healthy donors. Here immunoSEQ multiplex PCR was the method, and the copy in TCRdb shows in-frame clones only, minus some. The data show around 130,000 clones, approximately 82% seen once. Sequenced input: PBMCs. Receptors originate from a boy aged 2 to 9 in good health and CMV-seronegative. Both conserved end residues are part of each CDR3. Fields, in order: clone size, J gene, D gene, V gene, CDR3 protein, CDR3 DNA. A D gene is named only where the DNA matches it firmly. Clone size is given for some rows only: seen once, a few or many times, or a class if the clone is expanded.

clone size: -; J gene: TRBJ2-2; D gene: -; V gene: TRBV5-6; CDR3 protein: CASSRLLAAADTGELFF; CDR3 DNA: TGTGCCAGCAGCCGCCTACTAGCCGCGGCGGACACCGGGGAGCTGTTTTTT
clone size: -; J gene: TRBJ2-3; D gene: -; V gene: TRBV10-3; CDR3 protein: CAIGRVEPSTDTQYF; CDR3 DNA: TGTGCCATCGGGCGAGTCGAGCCTAGCACAGATACGCAGTATTTT
clone size: -; J gene: TRBJ1-1; D gene: -; V gene: TRBV29-1; CDR3 protein: CSPTGGEGAEAFF; CDR3 DNA: TGCAGCCCGACTGGGGGCGAGGGAGCTGAAGCTTTCTTT
clone size: -; J gene: TRBJ1-2; D gene: -; V gene: TRBV6-5; CDR3 protein: CASSRGPTNYGYTF; CDR3 DNA: TGTGCCAGCTCCCGAGGTCCCACTAACTATGGCTACACCTTC
clone size: -; J gene: TRBJ2-7; D gene: -; V gene: TRBV7-9; CDR3 protein: CASSSVGDSYEQYF; CDR3 DNA: TGTGCCAGCAGCTCGGTGGGAGACTCCTACGAGCAGTACTTC
clone size: -; J gene: TRBJ1-6; D gene: -; V gene: TRBV5-1; CDR3 protein: CASSLLAAGNNSPLHF; CDR3 DNA: TGCGCCAGCAGCTTGTTGGCAGCGGGGAACAATTCACCCCTCCACTTT
clone size: few; J gene: TRBJ1-5; D gene: -; V gene: TRBV6-1; CDR3 protein: CASSLLAGANQPQHF; CDR3 DNA: TGTGCCAGCAGTCTCCTGGCGGGGGCAAATCAGCCCCAGCATTTT
clone size: -; J gene: TRBJ2-3; D gene: -; V gene: TRBV15; CDR3 protein: CATSTPGISIDTQYF; CDR3 DNA: TGTGCCACCAGCACTCCCGGGATAAGTATAGATACGCAGTATTTT
clone size: few; J gene: TRBJ1-1; D gene: TRBD1; V gene: TRBV15; CDR3 protein: CATSRDSTGTGPLNTEAFF; CDR3 DNA: TGTGCCACCAGCAGAGATTCAACCGGGACAGGTCCCCTGAACACTGAAGCTTTCTTT
clone size: -; J gene: TRBJ1-2; D gene: -; V gene: TRBV6-4; CDR3 protein: CASSEMPGGGGYTF; CDR3 DNA: TGTGCCAGCAGTGAAATGCCGGGTGGAGGCGGCTACACCTTC
clone size: -; J gene: TRBJ2-1; D gene: -; V gene: TRBV19; CDR3 protein: CASSILTGPYNEQFF; CDR3 DNA: TGTGCCAGTAGTATTCTGACAGGACCCTACAATGAGCAGTTCTTC
clone size: -; J gene: TRBJ2-1; D gene: TRBD2; V gene: TRBV2; CDR3 protein: CASRLAGGSFYNEQFF; CDR3 DNA: TGTGCCAGCAGACTAGCGGGAGGTTCCTTCTACAATGAGCAGTTCTTC
clone size: once; J gene: TRBJ2-2; D gene: -; V gene: TRBV19; CDR3 protein: CASSTPIGGNTGELFF; CDR3 DNA: TGTGCCAGTAGTACCCCTATTGGAGGTAACACCGGGGAGCTGTTTTTT
clone size: -; J gene: TRBJ1-1; D gene: TRBD1; V gene: TRBV19; CDR3 protein: CASSILQGANTEAFF; CDR3 DNA: TGTGCCAGTAGTATTCTTCAGGGGGCGAACACTGAAGCTTTCTTT
clone size: -; J gene: TRBJ1-1; D gene: TRBD1; V gene: TRBV9; CDR3 protein: CASSTETGMNTEAFF; CDR3 DNA: TGTGCCAGCAGCACCGAGACAGGGATGAACACTGAAGCTTTCTTT
clone size: few; J gene: TRBJ1-4; D gene: -; V gene: TRBV6-6; CDR3 protein: CASSYPRGKLFF; CDR3 DNA: TGTGCCAGCAGTTATCCCCGAGGAAAACTGTTTTTT